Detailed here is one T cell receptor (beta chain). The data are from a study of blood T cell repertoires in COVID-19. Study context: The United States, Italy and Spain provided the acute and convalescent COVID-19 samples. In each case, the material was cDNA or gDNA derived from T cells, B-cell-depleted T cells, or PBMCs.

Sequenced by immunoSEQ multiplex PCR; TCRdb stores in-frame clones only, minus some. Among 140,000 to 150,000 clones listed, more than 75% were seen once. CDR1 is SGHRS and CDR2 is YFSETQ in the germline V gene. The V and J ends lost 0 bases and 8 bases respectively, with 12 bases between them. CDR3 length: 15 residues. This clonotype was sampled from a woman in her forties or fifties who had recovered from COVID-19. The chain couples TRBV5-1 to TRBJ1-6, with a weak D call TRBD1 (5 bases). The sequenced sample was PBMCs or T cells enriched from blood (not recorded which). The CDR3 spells CASSLDGQPYSPLHF. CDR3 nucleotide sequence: TGCGCCAGCAGCTTGGACGGACAACCGTATTCACCCCTCCACTTT.